The rows below give T cell receptor beta chains drawn from one sample of a study of blood T cell dynamics during melanoma immunotherapy. TCRdb's table, derived via immunoSEQ multiplex PCR, lists solely in-frame clones and lacks some. This table has some 10,000 clones, 85% to 90% appearing once. This specimen was blood, taken from a patient treated with checkpoint blockade. These receptor sequences come from a human donor with melanoma. Both conserved end residues are part of each CDR3. The D gene is left open where the match is weak. Clone size is shown for a subset of rows, as once, few, many or a class of expanded clone.

len	v_gene	abundance	j_gene	d_gene	CDR3aa	CDR3nt
15	TRBV27	few	TRBJ2-1	.	CASSLSMPGYNEQFF	TGTGCCAGCAGTTTATCGATGCCAGGGTACAATGAGCAGTTCTTC
15	TRBV11-2	.	TRBJ2-7	.	CASSQGGGVAFEQYF	TGTGCCAGCAGCCAGGGGGGGGGAGTGGCTTTCGAGCAGTACTTC
15	TRBV19	.	TRBJ2-3	.	CASTPRTMSTDTQYF	TGTGCCAGTACCCCCCGGACTATGAGCACAGATACGCAGTATTTT
14	TRBV2	.	TRBJ2-5	.	CASSEYATSETQYF	TGTGCCAGCAGTGAGTACGCGACATCAGAGACCCAGTACTTC
15	TRBV19	.	TRBJ2-2	.	CASSTQGENTGELFF	TGTGCCAGTAGTACACAGGGAGAAAACACCGGGGAGCTGTTTTTT
16	TRBV7-9	.	TRBJ1-6	.	CASSIDPHSHNSPLHF	TGTGCCAGCAGCATAGATCCCCACAGCCATAATTCACCCCTCCACTTT
15	TRBV5-1	.	TRBJ2-3	.	CASSLAWGGTDTQYF	TGCGCCAGCAGCTTGGCCTGGGGGGGCACAGATACGCAGTATTTT
15	TRBV10-1	few	TRBJ1-1	.	CASSESKTGDGEAFF	TGCGCCAGCAGTGAGTCGAAGACGGGGGATGGTGAAGCTTTCTTT
14	TRBV30	.	TRBJ1-5	.	CAWSGTASNQPQHF	TGTGCCTGGAGTGGGACAGCGAGCAATCAGCCCCAGCATTTT
14	TRBV11-1	.	TRBJ2-7	TRBD1	CASSPDRALYEQYF	TGTGCCAGCAGCCCCGACAGGGCCCTCTACGAGCAGTACTTC
15	TRBV7-8	.	TRBJ1-2	TRBD1	CASSLAGQGWYGYTF	TGTGCCAGCAGCTTAGCGGGACAGGGGTGGTATGGCTACACCTTC
15	TRBV23-1	.	TRBJ2-7	.	CASSQWGFSAYEQYF	TGCGCCAGCAGTCAATGGGGATTCAGCGCCTACGAGCAGTACTTC
19	TRBV14	.	TRBJ2-3	.	CASSPKPRGILHHRSTQYF	TGTGCCAGCAGCCCAAAACCCCGGGGCATCCTACATCACAGATCTACGCAGTATTTT
13	TRBV19	few	TRBJ1-4	.	CASTPQGSEKLFF	TGTGCCAGTACTCCCCAGGGCTCGGAAAAACTGTTTTTT
15	TRBV30	.	TRBJ2-1	.	CAWSVIGEDYNEQFF	TGTGCCTGGAGTGTTATAGGGGAGGATTACAATGAGCAGTTCTTC
14	TRBV29-1	.	TRBJ1-6	TRBD1	CSVSLTGNNSPLHF	TGCAGCGTCTCCTTGACAGGGAATAATTCACCCCTCCACTTT
13	TRBV6-4	.	TRBJ1-1	.	CASSANHGQKAFF	TGTGCCAGCAGTGCCAATCACGGACAGAAAGCTTTCTTT
15	TRBV7-6	.	TRBJ1-4	TRBD1	CASSSRTGTNEKLFF	TGTGCCAGCAGCTCCCGGACAGGGACTAATGAAAAACTGTTTTTT
13	TRBV7-2	.	TRBJ2-4	.	CASIGYRDSIQYF	TGTGCCAGCATAGGGTACAGGGATAGCATTCAGTACTTC
13	TRBV4-1	.	TRBJ1-6	.	CASSQTSGSPLHF	TGCGCCAGCAGCCAGACCTCCGGTTCACCCCTCCACTTT
14	TRBV6-5	.	TRBJ1-1	TRBD1	CASRVTGGNTEAFF	TGTGCCAGCAGGGTGACAGGGGGGAACACTGAAGCTTTCTTT
19	TRBV7-2	.	TRBJ2-2	.	CASSLGWGARGQLTGELFF	TGTGCCAGCAGCTTAGGATGGGGGGCCCGGGGACAACTCACCGGGGAGCTGTTTTTT